The rows below give T cell receptor beta chains drawn from one sample of a study of T cells after yellow fever vaccination. A single record per CDR3 protein comes from TCRdb applying MiXCR to the 5' RACE reads. The data show around 30,000 distinct CDR3 sequences, 6.5% to 8% seen once. The sequenced sample was PBMCs, either bulk or a sorted T-cell subset (CD4+, CD8+, memory, or dextramer-sorted; not recorded which), obtained on the day of the first yellow fever vaccination. These receptor sequences come from a man aged 18 to 30 who received the YFV17D yellow fever vaccine. CDR3s include the opening cysteine and the closing phenylalanine or tryptophan. The D gene is left open where the match is weak. Rows may omit the clone size; those that give it use once, few, many or a size class.

d_gene	j_gene	abundance	v_gene	CDR3aa	CDR3nt
.	TRBJ2-1	.	TRBV5-1	CASSLNRESKGANEQFF	TGCGCCAGCAGCTTGAACAGGGAGTCCAAGGGTGCTAATGAGCAGTTCTTC
.	TRBJ2-3	few	TRBV5-4	CASSRGPGTDTQYF	TGTGCCAGCAGCCGGGGGCCTGGCACAGATACGCAGTATTTT
.	TRBJ2-5	few	TRBV7-8	CASNPGDQETQYF	TGTGCCAGCAACCCCGGGGACCAAGAGACCCAGTACTTC
.	TRBJ1-6	many	TRBV27	CASRLSEGSPLHF	TGTGCCAGCAGGCTCTCCGAGGGTTCACCCCTCCACTTT
.	TRBJ2-2	many	TRBV6-1	CASSPGSGRRNTGELFF	TGTGCCAGCAGTCCTGGGTCCGGGAGACGGAACACCGGGGAGCTGTTTTTT
.	TRBJ1-6	.	TRBV19	CASSEGHSTSPLHF	TGTGCCAGTAGTGAGGGCCATTCGACTTCACCCCTCCACTTT
.	TRBJ2-2	few	TRBV7-2	CASSPVANTGELFF	TGTGCCAGCAGCCCAGTAGCGAACACCGGGGAGCTGTTTTTT
TRBD1	TRBJ2-5	medium-sized	TRBV6-6	CASSAGGGSQYF	TGTGCCAGCAGTGCAGGGGGCGGGTCCCAGTACTTC
.	TRBJ2-7	many	TRBV29-1	CSVEDNRETYEQYF	TGCAGCGTTGAAGATAACCGGGAAACCTACGAGCAGTACTTC
TRBD1	TRBJ1-6	few	TRBV2	CASRGQGGRTPLHF	TGTGCCAGCCGGGGACAGGGTGGGAGAACACCCCTCCACTTT
.	TRBJ2-4	.	TRBV20-1	CSARVLAGDPIAKNIQYF	TGCAGTGCTAGAGTTTTGGCAGGGGACCCTATAGCCAAAAACATTCAGTACTTC
.	TRBJ1-1	.	TRBV4-1	CASSQDWGGNTEAFF	TGCGCCAGCAGCCAAGATTGGGGGGGGAACACTGAAGCTTTCTTT
TRBD1	TRBJ2-4	many	TRBV6-5	CASSYSRQGRNIQYF	TGTGCCAGCAGTTACTCGAGACAGGGGAGGAACATTCAGTACTTC
TRBD1	TRBJ1-1	.	TRBV19	CASSIEGQTKAFF	TGTGCCAGTAGTATAGAGGGACAGACAAAAGCTTTCTTT
.	TRBJ2-1	many	TRBV4-1	CASSPLIQPRYNEQFF	TGCGCCAGCAGCCCTTTAATCCAGCCGCGGTACAATGAGCAGTTCTTC
TRBD2	TRBJ2-1	many	TRBV4-1	CASSHSYTSGAPVEQFF	TGCGCCAGCAGCCATTCATACACTAGCGGGGCCCCCGTGGAGCAGTTCTTC
.	TRBJ2-5	many	TRBV6-2/TRBV6-3	CATFSGGGETQYF	TGTGCCACCTTCTCAGGAGGTGGAGAGACCCAGTACTTC
TRBD1	TRBJ2-7	many	TRBV29-1	CSVHDRGDEQYF	TGCAGCGTTCACGACAGGGGCGACGAGCAGTACTTC
.	TRBJ2-1	.	TRBV20-1	CCARDWGARGYNEQFF	TGCTGTGCTAGAGATTGGGGGGCGAGGGGCTACAATGAGCAGTTCTTC
TRBD2	TRBJ2-1	many	TRBV5-1	CASSYGRSGGNEQFF	TGCGCCAGCAGCTACGGTCGAAGCGGGGGGAATGAGCAGTTCTTC
TRBD2	TRBJ2-1	many	TRBV7-2	CASSVLAGARDEQFF	TGTGCCAGCAGCGTACTAGCGGGGGCCAGGGATGAGCAGTTCTTC
TRBD2	TRBJ2-5	.	TRBV12-3/TRBV12-4	CASSLLSGGAGKTQYF	TGTGCCAGCAGTTTGCTCAGCGGGGGGGCCGGGAAGACCCAGTACTTC
TRBD1	TRBJ1-2	many	TRBV7-9	CASSSGGGYTF	TGTGCCAGCAGCTCAGGGGGCGGCTACACCTTC
.	TRBJ2-3	many	TRBV27	CASSLGFHTQYF	TGTGCCAGCAGTTTAGGGTTTCATACGCAGTATTTT
.	TRBJ1-1	many	TRBV20-1	CSASRARASTEAFF	TGCAGTGCTAGTCGGGCTAGGGCGTCCACTGAAGCTTTCTTT
TRBD2	TRBJ2-3	many	TRBV7-2	CASSRQAGSTDTQYF	TGTGCCAGCAGCCGACAAGCGGGGAGCACAGATACGCAGTATTTT
TRBD1	TRBJ1-5	many	TRBV19	CASSTGQGNQPQHF	TGTGCCAGTAGTACCGGACAGGGGAATCAGCCCCAGCATTTT
.	TRBJ1-1	many	TRBV20-1	CSARDEGGLSTFF	TGCAGTGCTAGAGATGAAGGAGGGTTGTCGACTTTCTTT
TRBD2	TRBJ2-3	many	TRBV5-1	CASSWGLAGTLTDTQYF	TGCGCCAGCAGCTGGGGACTAGCGGGGACCCTCACAGATACGCAGTATTTT
.	TRBJ2-5	many	TRBV20-1	CSARIGETQYF	TGCAGTGCCCGAATCGGGGAGACCCAGTACTTC
.	TRBJ2-5	many	TRBV20-1	CSASPRETQYF	TGCAGTGCCAGCCCTCGAGAGACCCAGTACTTC
TRBD2	TRBJ2-1	many	TRBV7-3	CASSWTGGGGANEQFF	TGTGCCAGCAGCTGGACGGGAGGGGGAGGGGCGAATGAGCAGTTCTTC
.	TRBJ2-3	many	TRBV10-3	CAISESTGAGDTQYF	TGTGCCATCAGTGAGTCAACCGGAGCCGGAGATACGCAGTATTTT
.	TRBJ1-6	many	TRBV18	CASSPGFNSPLHF	TGTGCCAGCTCACCAGGCTTTAATTCACCCCTCCACTTT
TRBD1	TRBJ1-4	many	TRBV4-3	CASSRGTGVQDEKLFF	TGCGCCAGCAGCCGCGGGACAGGGGTTCAGGATGAAAAACTGTTTTTT
.	TRBJ2-1	many	TRBV6-5	CASSSDGGEQFF	TGTGCCAGCAGCTCTGACGGTGGTGAGCAGTTCTTC